This passage covers 7 T cell receptor beta chains from one sample sequenced in a study of T cell clonality in common variable immunodeficiency. Clones were sequenced by immunoSEQ multiplex PCR, and TCRdb holds only the in-frame ones, with some missing. The specimen has some 1,700 clones, none found just once. The antigens these receptors bind are not known. The study's findings and limits: Fewer deletions and N-nucleotide insertions were reportedly seen in common variable immunodeficiency TCR beta sequences.

Sequencing used peripheral blood mononuclear cells. The source is a human donor with common variable immunodeficiency.

This clone was picked up a small number of times. Coverage ceases 3 residues before the CDR3 finishes, and the germline J gene fills in the end. V and J are TRBV18 and TRBJ2-1; maybe TRBD1 (6 bases). CDR1 and CDR2 from the germline V gene are KGHSH and LQKENI. This CDR3 has 15 amino acids. Trimming pared 0 bases from V and 5 bases from J, leaving 11 bases between. The covered CDR3 bases are TGTGCCAGCTCACCACCGGCAGGGGTCGACAATGAG. This encodes CASSPPAGVDNE. From start to end, the CDR3 is CASSPPAGVDNEQFF.

This clone was detected a few times. The CDR3 end is not reached by the read, which stops 3 residues before it; the germline J gene fills it in. This chain uses TRBV7-9 with TRBJ1-2, with TRBD1 as a possible D gene (5 bases). Germline V gene lookup returns CDR1 SEHNR and CDR2 FQNEAQ (reference sequence). The CDR3 is made up of 14 amino acids. V shed 4 bases and J shed 3 bases, with 12 bases lying between them. This CDR3 reads CASSSRGDYYGYTF. Incomplete CDR3 DNA: TGTGCCAGCAGCTCGAGGGGAGATTACTATGGC.

This clone was seen a handful of times. The read gets to within 3 residues of the CDR3 end, and the germline J gene fills in the rest. The rearrangement joins TRBV30 to TRBJ2-5, with D possibly TRBD1 on 6 matching bases. Germline V gene sequence: CDR1 GTSNPN, CDR2 SVGIG (reference sequence). Trimming shortened V by 2 bases and J by 7 bases, and 14 bases separated the two germline ends. This CDR3 has 13 residues. The CDR3 DNA, read in part, is TGTGCCTGGAGTCGGGTGGGGGCCGGGACC. Encoded protein: CAWSRVGAGT. The full CDR3 is CAWSRVGAGTQYF.

On this clone: The CDR3 end falls 3 residues outside the read, so it is completed with the germline J gene. The rearrangement links TRBV18 to TRBJ2-5; D gene unclear. The germline V gene has CDR1 KGHSH and CDR2 LQKENI. V was shortened by 3 bases and J by 2 bases, with 4 bases between the two germline ends. This CDR3 has 12 amino acids. The CDR3 reads CASSPNQETQYF. The CDR3 bases that were read are TGTGCCAGCTCACCCAATCAAGAGACC. The full variable domain, rest sourced from reference TRBV18 and TRBJ2-5, is NAGVMQNPRHLVRRRGQEARLRCSPMKGHSHVYWYRQLPEEGLKFMVYLQKENIIDESGMPKERFSAEFPKEGPSILRIQQVVRGDSAAYFCASSPNQETQYFGPGTRLLVL.

The table lists this clone with a few counts. Read coverage stops 3 residues before the CDR3 terminus; the germline J gene supplies the remainder. The rearrangement uses TRBV7-9 and TRBJ2-7, with 12 bases fitting TRBD2. With V trimmed by 4 bases and J by 2 bases, 0 bases remained unmatched. Germline assignment: CDR1 SEHNR and CDR2 FQNEAQ (reference sequence). This CDR3 has 14 residues. The sequenced CDR3 bases are TGTGCCAGCAGCTCTAGCGGGGGGGCCTACGAG. This gives the protein CASSSSGGAYE. The full CDR3 sequence reads CASSSSGGAYEQYF.

By sample share, this clone is medium-sized. The CDR3 loop reads CARRSGTSLLDNEQFF. The CDR3 DNA, read in part, is TGTGCCAGAAGATCCGGGACTAGCCTTTTAGACAATGAG. This rearrangement joins TRBV5-3 to TRBJ2-1, with 9 bases matching TRBD2. The read finishes 3 residues shy of the CDR3 end, and the germline J gene is used to complete it. TRBV5-3 is an ORF, with its function uncertain. V gave up 5 bases and J gave up 5 bases; unmatched junction bases: 11. The CDR3 consists of 16 residues.

This clone is deemed medium-sized (0.01 to 0.1%). The read ends 3 residues before the CDR3 terminus; that terminus is restored from the germline J gene. This chain uses TRBV28 with TRBJ2-7; 7 bases are shared with TRBD1. The J segment lost 5 bases and the V segment lost 9 bases, leaving 13 bases of the junction unmatched. CDR1 is MDHEN and CDR2 is SYDVKM in the germline V gene. The CDR3 runs 14 residues. This CDR3 reads CASVQGGGFHEQYF. CDR3 DNA (partial): TGTGCCAGTGTGCAAGGGGGCGGCTTCCACGAG.